This TCR beta chain was retrieved from a study of CD8+CD57+ T cells in acquired aplastic anemia. Turning to the study itself: DNA recovered from sorted CD4+ and CD8+ cells had a mean of about 3 ug.

With regard to this clonotype: Its antigen is not identified.

Study-wide results and caveats: Shared by patients and controls, fewer than 30 CD8+ CDR3s were abundant in patients.

The J segment lost 3 bases and the V segment lost 1 base, leaving 3 bases of the junction unmatched. Germline loops: CDR1 LGHNA, CDR2 YSLEER. CDR3 length: 15 residues. Patients selected for sequencing had displayed CD8+CD57+ cell expansion by flow cytometry. The study profiled TCR beta VDJ and CDR3 using genomic DNA as template. Each CDR3 protein gets one entry after TCRdb re-called the reads with MiXCR. In the table there are approximately 170,000 distinct CDR3 sequences, approximately 51% of which are singletons. The chain has TRBV4-3 and TRBJ2-1, with 7 bases identical to TRBD2. Sequencing was performed on sorted CD4+, CD8+, or CD8+CD57+ T cells (not recorded which) from PBMCs. The clonotype originates from a human donor with aplastic anemia. The CDR3 region is CASSQGAGNYNEQFF. CDR3 DNA: TGCGCCAGCAGCCAAGGAGCGGGAAACTACAATGAGCAGTTCTTC.